This TCR beta chain originates from a study of blood T cell repertoires in COVID-19 (dated by TCRdb to the early 2020s). For context, the study as a whole: Samples from collaborators originated in the United States, Italy and Spain and spanned both the acute and convalescent phases of COVID-19. The sample metadata nearly always contained a de-identified subject ID, COVID-19 status, age in years and sex. The repertoires were released in a freely available public database intended as a resource for research on the immune response to SARS-CoV-2. Subjects who had been exposed to COVID-19, were actively infected with it, or had recovered from it provided the deeply sampled blood TCRbeta repertoires that made up the dataset. Where available, HLA class I and class II types were taken from metadata supplied by the sample provider and were not determined by assay-based typing. The prospective study material was composed of cDNA or gDNA derived from T cells, B-cell-depleted T cells, or PBMCs. Samples were obtained from the ongoing ImmuneRACE study (first 160 participants) and from 1,200 or so subjects provided by 6 global collaborators.

Worth noting for this clone: Its target antigen remains unknown. No quality values exist for individual bases; no much larger clone is one base distant.

Reading the germline V gene (reference sequence) gives CDR1 LNHDA and CDR2 SQIVND. Germline trimming: 5 bases from V, 7 bases from J; junction bases outside gene matches: 5. Reading from cysteine to phenylalanine, the CDR3 counts 14 amino acids. Only the CDR3 DNA stays, 42 bases, in frame from base 1. TCRbeta CDR3 regions were amplified from genomic DNA using the immunoSEQ Assay, a bias-controlled multiplex PCR. The authors' analysis ran thus. Nucleated cell counts per sample were estimated from amplification of reference gene primers within the assay. To quantify the absolute abundance of each unique TCRbeta CDR3 rearrangement, sequence reads were collapsed and filtered. Productive Simpson clonality was computed per sample as the square root of Simpson's diversity index over productive rearrangements. In its TCRdb copy, this immuneACCESS table keeps in-frame sequences only and misses some clones. Where compared with another copy, unresolved V genes explain less than half of these, and the others have no known cause. The DNA was the basis for D and trimming; V, J and clone size are from that table. This sample lists about 160,000 clones; roughly four fifths were detected once. Roughly 19% of the sample is held by the ten biggest clonotypes.

The collaborating institutions used their own protocols to collect whole blood in K2EDTA tubes. For TCRbeta analysis, collaborators shipped samples as frozen whole blood, isolated PBMCs, or DNA extracted from either of those sample types. Overall results and qualifications from the work: Clinical and demographic metadata were provided uncurated, with the amount varying by source and participant.

The TCR sequence derives from an elderly woman with acute or convalescent COVID-19. The sequence joins TRBV19 to TRBJ1-5, with 10 central nucleotides matching TRBD1. The sequenced sample consisted of peripheral blood. This receptor has the CDR3 CASSQGQGYQPQHF. In nucleotide form, the sequence is TGTGCCAGTAGTCAGGGACAGGGGTACCAGCCCCAGCATTTT.